One sample yielded the 7 T cell receptor beta chains listed below, sequenced in a study of blood T cells in healthy people across ages. Next came a second PCR, run for about 7 to 12 cycles, which used a sample-barcoded 5' primer along with a J-beta primer mix. A single record per CDR3 protein comes from TCRdb applying MiXCR to the 5' RACE reads. The top ten clones hold approximately 23% of a sample with around 580,000 distinct CDR3 sequences, around half of them seen once. Input material: blood. Every receptor here comes from an elderly man in good health.

Concerning this clonotype itself: Germline is not matched at one junction end, which may reflect a read error. This chain uses TRBV7-3 with TRBJ1-2; no definite D call. Per germline, CDR1 SGHTA and CDR2 FQGTGA. This CDR3 has 15 amino acids. CDR3 residues: CASSLGGSSNYDYTF. The CDR3 DNA is TGTGCCAGCAGCCTGGGCGGCTCAAGCAACTATGACTACACCTTC.

This clonotype has at least ten counts. The V call is TRBV6-5, the J call TRBJ2-1; 8 nucleotides line up with TRBD2. The germline V gene encodes CDR1 MNHEY and CDR2 SVGAGI. This CDR3 is built from 14 residues. Trimming at V came to 8 bases and at J to 4 bases, leaving 7 bases not matched to a gene. CDR3 loop: CASGERESYNEQFF. CDR3 nucleotide sequence: TGTGCCAGCGGAGAGCGGGAGAGTTACAATGAGCAGTTCTTC.

The genes are TRBV6-6 and TRBJ1-5; the D gene is possibly TRBD1 (5 bases). Germline V gives CDR1 MNHNY, CDR2 SVGAGI (reference sequence). With 5 bases removed from V and 3 bases from J, the gap between germline ends came to 8 bases. CDR3 size: 13 residues. The CDR3 sequence is CASSQGYNQPQHF. CDR3 nucleotide sequence: TGTGCCAGCAGTCAGGGTTACAATCAGCCCCAGCATTTT.

The rearrangement links TRBV24-1 to TRBJ2-3; D is ambiguous. The germline V gene has CDR1 KGHDR and CDR2 SFDVKD. V was shortened by 3 bases and J by 6 bases, with 15 bases between the two germline ends. The CDR3 has 15 amino acids. CDR3 nucleotide sequence: TGTGCCACCAGTGATCGATCTCTTAACCGGGATACGCAGTATTTT. Its protein is CATSDRSLNRDTQYF.

Concerning this clonotype: At one of its ends the junction is not consistent with the germline gene, which may arise from a read error. This rearrangement joins TRBV10-3 to TRBJ1-6, with a tentative D call TRBD1 (6 bases). The CDR3 runs to 17 residues. Germline V gene data show CDR1 as ENHRY and CDR2 as SYGVKD. CDR3 amino acids: CAISESSGQTYNSPLHF. In nucleotides, the CDR3 is TGTGCCATCAGTGAGTCTTCTGGACAGACCTACAATTCACCCCTCCACTTT.

This clonotype was picked up a small number of times. The V call is TRBV5-1, the J call TRBJ2-1; D is perhaps TRBD2 (6 bases). The CDR3 has 17 amino acids. Looked up from germline, CDR1 is SGHRS and CDR2 is YFSETQ. The V and J ends lost 4 bases and 0 bases respectively, with 17 bases between them. Here the CDR3 reads CASSHGTSTSSYNEQFF. The DNA for the CDR3 is TGCGCCAGCAGCCACGGAACTAGCACTAGCTCCTACAATGAGCAGTTCTTC.

This chain uses TRBV19 with TRBJ1-2; TRBD1 aligns across 8 bases. Germline CDR1 and CDR2: LNHDA and SQIVND (reference sequence). V gave up 2 bases and J gave up 6 bases; unmatched junction bases: 5. The CDR3 is 14 amino acids. CDR3 DNA: TGTGCCAGTAGTATATCGCAGGGGGCGAATGGCTACACCTTC. As protein: CASSISQGANGYTF.